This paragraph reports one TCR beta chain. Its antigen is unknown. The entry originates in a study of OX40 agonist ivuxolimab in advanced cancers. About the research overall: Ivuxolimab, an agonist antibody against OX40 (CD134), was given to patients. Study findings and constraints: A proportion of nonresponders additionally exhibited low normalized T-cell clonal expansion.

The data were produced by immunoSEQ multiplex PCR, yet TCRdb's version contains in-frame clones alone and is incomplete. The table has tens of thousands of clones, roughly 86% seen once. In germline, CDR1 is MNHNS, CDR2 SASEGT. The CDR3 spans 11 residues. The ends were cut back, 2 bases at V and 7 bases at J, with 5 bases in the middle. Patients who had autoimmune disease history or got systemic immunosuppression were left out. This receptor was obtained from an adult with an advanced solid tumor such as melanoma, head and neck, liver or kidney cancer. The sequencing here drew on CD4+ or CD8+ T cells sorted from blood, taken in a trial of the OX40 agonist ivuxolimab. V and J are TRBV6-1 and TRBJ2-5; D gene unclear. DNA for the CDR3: TGTGCCAGCAGTGAATTAAGGACCCAGTACTTC. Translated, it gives CASSELRTQYF.